This T cell receptor beta chain was observed in a study of blood T cells in healthy people across ages. Findings and limits, study-wide: PBMCs went unsorted, and a conclusive naive versus antigen-experienced comparison was therefore prevented.

A second PCR, run for roughly 7 to 12 cycles, used a sample-barcoded 5' primer plus a J-beta primer mix. Carrying 12 random nucleotides, a template-switch adaptor labeled each individual cDNA molecule. TCRdb ran MiXCR on the 5' RACE reads and lists one entry per CDR3 protein. This table holds about 570,000 distinct CDR3 sequences, roughly 28% found once. V lost 7 bases, J lost 8 bases, and 9 bases stayed unmatched. Per germline, CDR1 MNHEY and CDR2 SMNVEV (reference sequence). This CDR3 is 13 amino acids long. This clonotype was detected a few times. The antigen is unknown. The TCR was taken from a woman aged 70-85 years in good health. V and J are TRBV27 and TRBJ1-2, with TRBD1 identical over 8 bases. The specimen sequenced was blood. CDR3 in amino acids: CASNDRGSEGYTF. The CDR3 DNA reads TGTGCCAGCAATGACAGGGGATCAGAAGGCTACACCTTC.